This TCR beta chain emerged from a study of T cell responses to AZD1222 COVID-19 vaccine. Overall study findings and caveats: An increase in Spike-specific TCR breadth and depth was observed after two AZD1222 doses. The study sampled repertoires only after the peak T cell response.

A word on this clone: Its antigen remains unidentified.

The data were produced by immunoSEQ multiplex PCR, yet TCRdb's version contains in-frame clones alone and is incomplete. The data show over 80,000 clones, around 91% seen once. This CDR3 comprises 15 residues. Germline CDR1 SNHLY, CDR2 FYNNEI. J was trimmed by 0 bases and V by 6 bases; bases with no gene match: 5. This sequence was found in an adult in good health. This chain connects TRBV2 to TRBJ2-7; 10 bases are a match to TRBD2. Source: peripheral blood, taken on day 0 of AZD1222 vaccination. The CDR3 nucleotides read TGTGCCAGCAGCCCTGGACTAGCGGCCTCCTACGAGCAGTACTTC. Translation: CASSPGLAASYEQYF.